These 28 T cell receptor beta chains came from one sample sequenced in a study of blood T cell repertoires in COVID-19. Data came from immunoSEQ multiplex PCR; TCRdb stores just in-frame clones and leaves some out. The sample lists over 130,000 clones, around 79% occurring once. The specimen sequenced was PBMCs or T cells enriched from blood (not recorded which). The receptor set was obtained from a woman aged 45 to 65 who had recovered from COVID-19.

The V and J genes are TRBV29-1 and TRBJ2-3, with TRBD2 as a possible D gene (6 bases). Germline V CDR1 and CDR2: SQVTM, ANQGSEA. The CDR3 covers 14 residues. V lost 4 bases, J lost 0 bases, and 11 bases lay in between. CDR3 bases: TGCAGCGTTGGGGCGGGACGTAGCACAGATACGCAGTATTTT. This encodes CSVGAGRSTDTQYF.

The CDR3 sequence: CASTSWGGETQYF. The DNA of the CDR3 is TGTGCCAGTACCTCCTGGGGAGGGGAGACCCAGTACTTC. The V and J genes are TRBV19 and TRBJ2-5; 7 bases align to TRBD2. CDR1 and CDR2 from the germline V gene are LNHDA and SQIVND (reference sequence). The ends lost 7 bases at V and 5 bases at J; junction bases unmatched: 7. The CDR3 loop spans 13 amino acids.

The V gene is TRBV6-5, the J gene TRBJ2-5; 7 bases map to TRBD1. J was trimmed by 4 bases and V by 0 bases; bases with no gene match: 2. CDR1 is MNHEY and CDR2 is SVGAGI in the germline V gene. The CDR3 contains 14 residues. The CDR3 nucleotides are TGTGCCAGCAGTTACTCCGGGACAGCAGAGACCCAGTACTTC. Protein sequence: CASSYSGTAETQYF.

The chain combines TRBV6-5 with TRBJ1-6; D not certain. Germline CDR1 is MNHEY and CDR2 is SVGAGI. The V end was cut by 7 bases, the J end by 10 bases, with 17 bases between. The CDR3 covers 14 residues. The CDR3 DNA follows: TGTGCCAGCACCCGGAGGAAAGGAAGCTCACCCCTCCACTTT. Translation: CASTRRKGSSPLHF.

This clone was counted once. This sequence joins TRBV5-1 and TRBJ1-5, with 7 bases aligning to TRBD1. CDR3 length: 14 residues. In germline, CDR1 is SGHRS, CDR2 YFSETQ. Losses at the gene ends were 3 bases for V and 4 bases for J; bases not matched to a gene: 4. CDR3 sequence: CASSSGQMNQPQHF. Written as DNA, the CDR3 is TGCGCCAGCAGCTCGGGACAGATGAATCAGCCCCAGCATTTT.

V usage is TRBV30 and J usage is TRBJ2-3; 7 bases map to TRBD2. This CDR3 has 15 amino acids. Per germline, CDR1 GTSNPN and CDR2 SVGIG (reference sequence). With V trimmed by 2 bases and J by 0 bases, 5 bases remained unmatched. The CDR3 spells CAWSWGGLSTDTQYF. As DNA, the CDR3 is TGTGCCTGGAGTTGGGGGGGACTTAGCACAGATACGCAGTATTTT.

The V gene is TRBV19, the J gene TRBJ2-1; 16 bases agree with TRBD2. Trimming removed 5 bases from V and 5 bases from J; junction bases left unmatched: 9. Germline CDR1 is LNHDA and CDR2 is SQIVND (reference sequence). This CDR3 spans 18 amino acids. The CDR3 loop reads CASSLISGTSGRDNEQFF. The CDR3 DNA reads TGTGCCAGTAGTCTTATCTCCGGGACTAGCGGGAGGGACAATGAGCAGTTCTTC.

The genes are TRBV3-1 (or the pseudogene TRBV3-2) and TRBJ2-7; a possible D gene is TRBD1 (5 bases). Per germline, CDR1 LGHDT and CDR2 YNNKEL (reference sequence). The CDR3 consists of 13 residues. V was shortened by 6 bases and J by 3 bases, with 12 bases between the two germline ends. CDR3 sequence: CASSRSQGYEQYF. In DNA form, the CDR3 reads TGTGCCAGCAGTCGATCCCAGGGCTACGAGCAGTACTTC.

V and J are TRBV11-2 and TRBJ2-5, with D unclear. The CDR3 runs 13 residues. Germline CDR1 reads SGHAT; CDR2 reads FQNNGV. V was clipped by 3 bases and J by 5 bases, with 10 bases between them. The CDR3 reads CASSFSGPETQYF. The CDR3 DNA reads as TGTGCCAGCAGCTTTTCAGGCCCGGAGACCCAGTACTTC.

This sequence joins TRBV5-4 and TRBJ2-3; 9 bases fit TRBD2. CDR3 length: 15 residues. The germline V gene encodes CDR1 SGHNT and CDR2 YYREEE (reference sequence). V was pared by 4 bases and J by 4 bases, with 7 bases of the junction left unmatched. CDR3 in DNA: TGTGCCAGCAGCACGGGACTAGCAGGGGCAGATACGCAGTATTTT. Translating it yields CASSTGLAGADTQYF.

The rearrangement uses TRBV3-1 (or the pseudogene TRBV3-2) and TRBJ2-1; TRBD2 matches 7 bases. Germline V gene data show CDR1 as LGHDT and CDR2 as YNNKEL (reference sequence). J lost 6 bases, V lost 8 bases, and 10 bases had no gene match. The CDR3 extends over 14 amino acids. The CDR3 sequence: CASRRASGFNEQFF. DNA of the CDR3: TGTGCCAGCCGCCGGGCTAGCGGATTCAATGAGCAGTTCTTC.

In this sample, this clone turned up once. The chain combines TRBV28 with TRBJ2-4; 8 bases fit TRBD2. V lost 4 bases, J lost 6 bases, and 5 bases stayed unmatched. CDR1 is MDHEN and CDR2 is SYDVKM in the germline V gene. CDR3 length: 14 amino acids. Here the CDR3 DNA reads TGTGCCAGCAGTTGGGTCGCGGGGGGAAACATTCAGTACTTC. This sequence encodes CASSWVAGGNIQYF.

In its sample, this clone was seen once. The rearrangement links TRBV28 to TRBJ1-5; TRBD1 is a possible D gene (6 bases). Per the germline V gene, CDR1 is MDHEN and CDR2 is SYDVKM. Trimming cost V 5 bases and J 9 bases, with 20 bases left between them. The CDR3 consists of 15 residues. CDR3 in amino acids: CASSPPGGQRTPQHF. CDR3 DNA sequence: TGTGCCAGCAGTCCCCCGGGAGGACAGCGGACGCCCCAGCATTTT.

This rearrangement joins TRBV5-1 to TRBJ2-7, with TRBD1 identical over 10 bases. The CDR3 has 14 residues. The trim removed 4 bases at V and 4 bases at J, leaving 5 bases unmatched. The germline gives CDR1 SGHRS, CDR2 YFSETQ. CDR3 in amino acids: CASSGTGAGYEQYF. The CDR3 nucleotides read TGCGCCAGCAGCGGGACAGGGGCCGGGTACGAGCAGTACTTC.

V and J are TRBV19 and TRBJ1-2, with 10 bases lining up with TRBD1. Germline values: CDR1 LNHDA, CDR2 SQIVND (reference sequence). The J segment lost 3 bases and the V segment lost 6 bases, leaving 13 bases of the junction unmatched. This CDR3 has 17 residues. CDR3 DNA sequence: TGTGCCAGTAGAGTTCCGGGACAGGGGTTATTTGACTATGGCTACACCTTC. Its protein is CASRVPGQGLFDYGYTF.

This sequence joins TRBV5-6 and TRBJ2-2; the match to TRBD1 covers 9 bases. This CDR3 has 15 residues. V lost 1 base, J lost 4 bases, and 2 bases stayed unmatched. Per the germline V gene, CDR1 is SGHDT and CDR2 is YYEEEE. CDR3 loop: CASSLWGQGTGELFF. DNA for the CDR3: TGTGCCAGCAGCTTGTGGGGACAGGGCACCGGGGAGCTGTTTTTT.

The genes are TRBV6-5 and TRBJ2-4, with 12 bases fitting TRBD2. The CDR3 runs 14 residues. The junction had 3 bases not matched to a gene; V was cut back by 6 bases and J by 6 bases. From germline, CDR1 is MNHEY and CDR2 SVGAGI. The CDR3 here is CASSLAGGGNIQYF. The CDR3 region has the DNA TGTGCCAGCAGCCTAGCGGGGGGGGGAAACATTCAGTACTTC.

The chain uses TRBV18 and TRBJ1-4; D is unresolved. V was pared by 1 base and J by 13 bases, with 10 bases between. The CDR3 has 12 amino acids. Germline V gene lookup returns CDR1 KGHSH and CDR2 LQKENI. The CDR3 region has the DNA TGTGCCAGCTCACCACAGGAGTCGGTACTGTTTTTT. It translates to CASSPQESVLFF.

The chain uses TRBV7-9 and TRBJ2-5, with 8 bases identical to TRBD2. The trim removed 5 bases at V and 2 bases at J, leaving 1 base unmatched. Per the germline V gene, CDR1 is SEHNR and CDR2 is FQNEAQ (reference sequence). CDR3 length: 13 amino acids. The CDR3 reads CASSPSGQETQYF. The CDR3 DNA follows: TGTGCCAGCAGCCCTAGCGGGCAAGAGACCCAGTACTTC.

This clone was counted many times. The chain combines TRBV29-1 with TRBJ1-5; possibly TRBD1 for D (5 bases). V dropped 4 bases and J dropped 3 bases, with 10 bases sitting between them. Germline V gives CDR1 SQVTM, CDR2 ANQGSEA. The CDR3 is made up of 13 amino acids. This CDR3 reads CSVGLGHNQPQHF. CDR3 in DNA: TGCAGCGTTGGTTTGGGGCACAATCAGCCCCAGCATTTT.

The chain joins TRBV7-3 to TRBJ1-1, with 8 bases fitting TRBD1. Unmatched junction bases numbered 5, after V lost 4 bases and J lost 4 bases. The CDR3 spans 14 residues. Germline CDR1 and CDR2: SGHTA and FQGTGA. This CDR3 is CASSSRQGTTEAFF. The CDR3 DNA sequence: TGTGCCAGCAGCTCCCGACAGGGGACCACTGAAGCTTTCTTT. Supplemented by reference TRBV7-3 and TRBJ1-1, the full variable domain reads GAGVSQTPSNKVTEKGKYVELRCDPISGHTALYWYRQSLGQGPEFLIYFQGTGAADDSGLPNDRFFAVRPEGSVSTLKIQRTERGDSAVYLCASSSRQGTTEAFFGQGTRLTVV.

The J gene is TRBJ2-3, the V gene TRBV29-1; 8 nucleotides align to TRBD2. Unmatched junction bases numbered 10, after V lost 6 bases and J lost 8 bases. Per germline, CDR1 SQVTM and CDR2 ANQGSEA. The CDR3 has 13 residues. The CDR3 DNA is TGCAGCGTCTTTCCCAGCGGGAGCGTTACGCAGTATTTT. The encoded protein is CSVFPSGSVTQYF.

This clone appeared a single time. V usage is TRBV5-4 and J usage is TRBJ2-2; D might be TRBD2 (5 bases). CDR3 size: 13 residues. Germline CDR1 reads SGHNT; CDR2 reads YYREEE (reference sequence). The ends were cut back, 0 bases at V and 9 bases at J, with 9 bases in the middle. The CDR3 DNA reads TGTGCCAGCAGCTTGGACGGGGTGCGGGAGCTGTTTTTT. Encoded protein: CASSLDGVRELFF.

This clone was picked up one time. This chain connects TRBV4-2 to TRBJ2-2; weak D call: TRBD2 (6 bases). Trimming stripped 0 bases from V and 9 bases from J, with 14 bases between. Looked up from germline, CDR1 is LGHNA and CDR2 is YNFKEQ. The CDR3 runs 15 residues. The chain's CDR3 is CASSQDGRRARELFF. The DNA for the CDR3 is TGTGCCAGCAGCCAAGATGGGCGGAGGGCGAGGGAGCTGTTTTTT.

This rearrangement joins TRBV14 to TRBJ1-5; no firm D call. The CDR3 runs 11 residues. Germline V gene lookup returns CDR1 SGHDN and CDR2 FVKESK. Trimming pared 11 bases from V and 4 bases from J, leaving 9 bases between. The CDR3 loop reads CAGGDNQPQHF. CDR3 DNA: TGTGCCGGTGGAGATAATCAGCCCCAGCATTTT.

This clone was found once. This sequence joins TRBV6-6 and TRBJ2-1; 8 bases agree with TRBD2. Germline V gene lookup returns CDR1 MNHNY and CDR2 SVGAGI (reference sequence). CDR3 length: 15 residues. The V segment lost 0 bases and the J segment 12 bases; nucleotides outside the gene matches: 10. The CDR3 sequence is CASSYSTSSGLAQFF. In nucleotides, the CDR3 is TGTGCCAGCAGTTACTCGACGTCTAGCGGGCTGGCGCAGTTCTTC.

The chain employs TRBV27 and TRBJ2-3; TRBD2 aligns across 7 bases. V lost 8 bases, J lost 4 bases, and 15 bases stayed unmatched. Germline V gene data show CDR1 as MNHEY and CDR2 as SMNVEV (reference sequence). The CDR3 is made up of 16 amino acids. For the CDR3, the DNA is TGTGCCAGCCTACCAATGAGACTAGCTTCTCCAGATACGCAGTATTTT. Translation: CASLPMRLASPDTQYF.

The genes are TRBV11-3 and TRBJ2-1, with unresolved D. The CDR3 is 13 amino acids. Germline V lookup: CDR1 SGHNT, CDR2 YENEEA. Trimming stripped 1 base from V and 9 bases from J, with 10 bases between. The CDR3 reads CASSLGLFGEQFF. The CDR3 nucleotides read TGTGCCAGCAGCTTAGGCCTCTTCGGTGAGCAGTTCTTC.